This T cell receptor beta chain was recorded in a study of blood T cells in healthy people across ages. Overall study: About one barcoded beta molecule was captured per two T cells (by template switching). Findings of the study overall: When one million T cells were used, diversity estimates were thought to be underestimates. Compared with aged donors, long-lived donors showed fewer expanded clones, suggesting selection. Expanded clonotype shifts may have been confounded, as the donors had an unknown CMV status.

PCR was performed a second time for 7 to 11 cycles using a sample-barcoded 5' primer and a J-beta primer mix. TCRdb re-called the 5' RACE reads through MiXCR, storing one row per CDR3 protein. The sample lists about 640,000 distinct CDR3 sequences, 35% to 50% seen once, with 30% in the top ten. Germline CDR1 MNHEY, CDR2 SVGEGT. Deletions cut 2 bases from V and 3 bases from J, with 11 bases between. CDR3 length: 14 amino acids. This clonotype was recorded a few times. The antigen is undetermined. Material: blood. This TCR came from a man at least 80 years old in good health. V and J are TRBV6-2 or TRBV6-3 and TRBJ2-7; TRBD1 or TRBD2 may be the D gene (5 bases each). The CDR3: CASSYGTLLYEQYF. Here the CDR3 DNA reads TGTGCCAGCAGTTACGGGACCTTACTCTACGAGCAGTACTTC.